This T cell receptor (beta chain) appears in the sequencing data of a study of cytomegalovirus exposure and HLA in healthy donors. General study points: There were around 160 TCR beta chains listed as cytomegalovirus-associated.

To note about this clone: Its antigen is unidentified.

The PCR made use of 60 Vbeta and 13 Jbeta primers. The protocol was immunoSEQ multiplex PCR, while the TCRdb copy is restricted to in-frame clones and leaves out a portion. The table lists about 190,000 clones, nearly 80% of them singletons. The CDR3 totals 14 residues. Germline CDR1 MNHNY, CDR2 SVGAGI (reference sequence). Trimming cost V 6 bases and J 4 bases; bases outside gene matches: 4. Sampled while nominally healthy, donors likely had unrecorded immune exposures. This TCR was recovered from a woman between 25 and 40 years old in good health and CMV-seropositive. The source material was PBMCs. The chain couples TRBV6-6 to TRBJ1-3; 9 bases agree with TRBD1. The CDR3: CASRSGTGGNTIYF. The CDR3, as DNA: TGTGCCAGCAGGTCCGGGACAGGGGGAAACACCATATATTTT.